At least ten counts were recorded for the clone carrying this T cell receptor delta chain. This specimen belongs to a study of γδ T cells in repeated Plasmodium falciparum infection. Study overall: Over about 640 days, donors received four mosquito-bite P. falciparum NF54 infections.

TCRdb reanalyzed the multiplex PCR reads using CATT. The table has around 89,000 delta-chain clones, 1.4% seen once; the top ten hold under 10%. Material: gamma-delta T cells from blood. The clonotype comes from a pool of human donors (malaria-infected and uninfected, not separated).

The CDR3 nucleotides are TGTGCTCTTGGGGAACTAGGATACACCCGACAGATGTTTTTC. The encoded protein is CALGELGYTRQMFF. The V gene is TRDV1, the J gene TRDJ3; unclear D gene. The CDR3 covers 14 residues. Per the germline V gene, CDR1 is TSWWSYY and CDR2 is QGS. The germline V and J ends were trimmed by 0 bases and 8 bases, with 5 bases remaining between them.